This entry lists 2 T cell receptor beta chains sequenced from one sample in a study of blood T cells in healthy people across ages. Using a J-beta primer mix together with a sample-barcoded 5' primer, a second PCR was run for roughly 7 to 12 cycles. TCRdb reprocessed the 5' RACE reads via MiXCR and lists one record per CDR3 protein. Of about 1,600,000 distinct CDR3 sequences listed, 42% are singletons. Sequencing was carried out using blood. These receptors came from a woman under 30 in good health.

The rearrangement links TRBV7-9 to TRBJ2-1; D may be TRBD2 (6 bases). CDR1 is SEHNR, CDR2 FQNEAQ, per germline (reference sequence). The CDR3 is 12 amino acids. V lost 5 bases, J lost 12 bases, and 14 bases lay in between. CDR3 in amino acids: CASSPISGGQFF. The CDR3 nucleotides read TGTGCCAGCAGCCCCATATCCGGGGGGCAGTTCTTC.

The chain recombines TRBV5-1 with TRBJ2-1; D is perhaps TRBD1 or TRBD2 (5 bases each). Trimming stripped 4 bases from V and 7 bases from J, with 21 bases between. This CDR3 has 16 amino acids. Per germline, CDR1 SGHRS and CDR2 YFSETQ. CDR3 sequence: CASSISGSLPYNEQFF. As DNA, the CDR3 is TGCGCCAGCAGCATTTCAGGGAGCCTCCCATATAATGAGCAGTTCTTC.